These T cell receptor beta chains were read from a single sample in a study of graft-versus-host responses after intestinal transplantation. This table comes from immunoSEQ multiplex PCR, and its TCRdb copy is limited to in-frame clones, with some not included. In the table there are 10,000 to 15,000 clones, roughly 93% of which are singletons. The sample was PBMCs, taken about 34 months after intestinal transplantation. These receptor sequences come from a human patient who received an intestinal transplant, so some T cells may come from the graft donor. The CDR3 runs from the conserved cysteine through the conserved F or W. The order of the fields is D gene, J gene, clone size, V gene, CDR3 protein, CDR3 DNA. D genes are given only for firm matches. For some rows the clone size is stated as once, few or many, or as a class when expanded; others skip it.

TRBD2,TRBJ2-3,NA,TRBV23-1,CASSRGLAGQWGDTQYF,TGCGCCAGCAGTCGAGGACTAGCGGGGCAGTGGGGAGATACGCAGTATTTT
NA,TRBJ2-7,few,TRBV6-6,CASSYSSGLPEQYF,TGTGCCAGCAGTTACTCGAGTGGGTTGCCCGAGCAGTACTTC
NA,TRBJ1-6,NA,TRBV19,CASREQAASPLHF,TGTGCCAGTAGGGAACAGGCAGCTTCACCCCTCCACTTT
NA,TRBJ1-6,NA,TRBV5-5,CASSLGEAYSVPDSPLHF,TGTGCCAGCAGCTTGGGGGAGGCCTACTCGGTGCCGGATTCACCCCTCCACTTT
NA,TRBJ2-5,NA,TRBV10-3,CAISEGGWETQYF,TGTGCCATCAGTGAGGGGGGTTGGGAGACCCAGTACTTC
NA,TRBJ2-3,NA,TRBV11-1,CASSPHMDTQYF,TGTGCCAGCAGCCCACATATGGATACGCAGTATTTT
TRBD1,TRBJ2-1,NA,TRBV27,CASSLPDRDFVQFF,TGTGCCAGCAGTTTACCGGACAGGGACTTTGTGCAGTTCTTC
NA,TRBJ1-4,NA,TRBV6-1,CASRAPGLREKLFF,TGTGCCAGCAGAGCTCCGGGACTTAGGGAAAAACTGTTTTTT
NA,TRBJ2-5,NA,TRBV6-4,CASSDAEVAGGWAQYF,TGTGCCAGCAGTGACGCCGAGGTGGCAGGGGGGTGGGCCCAGTACTTC
TRBD1,TRBJ1-1,NA,TRBV6-5,CASSCSTGTNTEAFF,TGTGCCAGCAGTTGCTCGACAGGGACGAACACTGAAGCTTTCTTT
NA,TRBJ1-1,NA,TRBV10-3,CAISESRWTEAFF,TGTGCCATCAGTGAGTCGAGGTGGACTGAAGCTTTCTTT
NA,TRBJ2-7,NA,TRBV6-5,CASSSLSDSAYEQYF,TGTGCCAGCAGTTCGCTGTCGGACTCCGCCTACGAGCAGTACTTC
NA,TRBJ1-2,NA,TRBV6-5,CASSNEYDGYTF,TGTGCCAGCAGTAACGAGTACGATGGCTACACCTTC
NA,TRBJ1-6,NA,TRBV5-1,CASSFRGASSPLHF,TGCGCCAGCAGCTTTCGGGGGGCGAGTTCACCCCTCCACTTT
NA,TRBJ1-5,NA,TRBV19,CASSIEVSLPGNQPQHF,TGTGCCAGTAGTATAGAGGTATCGTTACCCGGCAATCAGCCCCAGCATTTT
NA,TRBJ2-1,NA,TRBV5-6,CASSLGRTNEQFF,TGTGCCAGCAGCCTGGGACGGACGAATGAGCAGTTCTTC
NA,TRBJ2-7,NA,TRBV7-9,CASKGYEQYF,TGTGCCAGCAAGGGGTACGAGCAGTACTTC
TRBD1,TRBJ1-4,NA,TRBV6-1,CASSELGTDEKLFF,TGTGCCAGCAGTGAATTAGGGACAGATGAAAAACTGTTTTTT